The rows below give T cell receptor beta chains drawn from one sample of a study of graft-versus-host responses after intestinal transplantation. Their cognate antigens are unknown. TCRdb's copy holds only in-frame clones and misses some; the assay was immunoSEQ multiplex PCR. The sample holds about 97,000 clones; around 92% are singletons and the top ten take approximately 0.18%. The sequencing here drew on unstimulated CD4+ T cells sorted from spleen or lymph node cells, taken before transplant. The receptors originated from a human donor who was the organ donor for an intestinal transplant. Both conserved end residues are trimmed from each CDR3. A D gene is named only where the DNA matches it firmly.

D gene: .; V gene: TRBV5-1; J gene: TRBJ1-2; CDR3 protein: ASSPDRGPNYGYT
D gene: .; V gene: TRBV5-1; J gene: TRBJ1-6; CDR3 protein: ASSLEGDGYSPLH
D gene: .; V gene: TRBV29-1; J gene: TRBJ1-1; CDR3 protein: SVDRTNTEAF
D gene: .; V gene: TRBV7-9; J gene: TRBJ2-3; CDR3 protein: ASGGGTDTQY
D gene: .; V gene: TRBV6-6; J gene: TRBJ1-5; CDR3 protein: ASSSRGIQPQH
D gene: .; V gene: TRBV5-1; J gene: TRBJ2-7; CDR3 protein: ASRSTVDYEQY
D gene: .; V gene: TRBV29-1; J gene: TRBJ1-6; CDR3 protein: SVEQGRTLH
D gene: .; V gene: TRBV9; J gene: TRBJ2-3; CDR3 protein: ASSVVGGGTDTQY
D gene: .; V gene: TRBV30; J gene: TRBJ1-1; CDR3 protein: AWSFVANTEAF
D gene: .; V gene: TRBV18; J gene: TRBJ1-1; CDR3 protein: ASSTNLNTEAF
D gene: .; V gene: TRBV7-2; J gene: TRBJ2-1; CDR3 protein: ASSSSSYNEQF
D gene: TRBD2; V gene: TRBV4-2; J gene: TRBJ2-1; CDR3 protein: ASSQDPGLAGPSSYNEQF